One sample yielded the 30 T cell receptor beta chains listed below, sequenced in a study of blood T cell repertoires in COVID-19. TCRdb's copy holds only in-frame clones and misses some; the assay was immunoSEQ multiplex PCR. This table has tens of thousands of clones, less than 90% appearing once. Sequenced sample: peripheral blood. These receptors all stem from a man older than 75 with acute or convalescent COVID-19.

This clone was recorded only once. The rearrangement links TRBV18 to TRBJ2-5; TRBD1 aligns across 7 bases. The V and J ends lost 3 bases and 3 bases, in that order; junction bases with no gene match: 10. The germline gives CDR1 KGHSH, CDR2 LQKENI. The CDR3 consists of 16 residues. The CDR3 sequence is CASSPETDRVEETQYF. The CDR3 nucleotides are TGTGCCAGCTCACCCGAAACTGACAGGGTAGAAGAGACCCAGTACTTC.

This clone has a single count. As DNA, the CDR3 is TGTGCCAGCAGCGCCCGGGACAGGGTGTCCGAGCAGTACTTC. It specifies CASSARDRVSEQYF. The V gene is TRBV5-6, the J gene TRBJ2-7; 9 bases fit TRBD1. The trim removed 4 bases at V and 6 bases at J, leaving 8 bases unmatched. CDR1 and CDR2 (germline): SGHDT, YYEEEE. This CDR3 spans 14 amino acids. The complete variable domain, with remaining parts taken from reference TRBV5-6 and TRBJ2-7, reads DAGVTQSPTHLIKTRGQQVTLRCSPKSGHDTVSWYQQALGQGPQFIFQYYEEEERQRGNFPDRFSGHQFPNYSSELNVNALLLGDSALYLCASSARDRVSEQYFGPGTRLTVT.

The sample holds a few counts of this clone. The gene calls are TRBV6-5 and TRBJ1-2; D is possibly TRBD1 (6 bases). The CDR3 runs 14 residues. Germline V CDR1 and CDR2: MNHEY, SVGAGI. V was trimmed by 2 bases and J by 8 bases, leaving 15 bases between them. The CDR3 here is CASSYRNRAGGYTF. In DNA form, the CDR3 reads TGTGCCAGCAGTTACCGAAACAGGGCAGGGGGCTACACCTTC.

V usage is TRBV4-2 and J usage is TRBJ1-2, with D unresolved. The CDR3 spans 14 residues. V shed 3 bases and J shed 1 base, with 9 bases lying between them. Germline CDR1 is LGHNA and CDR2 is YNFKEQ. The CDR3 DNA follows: TGTGCCAGCAGCCAGGCGGGGAATAACTATGGCTACACCTTC. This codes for CASSQAGNNYGYTF.

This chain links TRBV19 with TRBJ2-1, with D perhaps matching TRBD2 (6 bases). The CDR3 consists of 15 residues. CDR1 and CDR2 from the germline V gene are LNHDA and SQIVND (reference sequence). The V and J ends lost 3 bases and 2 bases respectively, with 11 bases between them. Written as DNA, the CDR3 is TGTGCCAGTAGTATTACGGGGAGGACCTACAATGAGCAGTTCTTC. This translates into CASSITGRTYNEQFF.

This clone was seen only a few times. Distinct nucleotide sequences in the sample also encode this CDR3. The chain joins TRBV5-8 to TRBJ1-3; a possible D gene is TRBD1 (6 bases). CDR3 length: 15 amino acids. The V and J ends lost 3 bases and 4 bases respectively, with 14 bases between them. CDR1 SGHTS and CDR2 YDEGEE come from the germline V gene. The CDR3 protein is CASSWRGGSGNTIYF. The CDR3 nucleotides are TGTGCCAGCAGCTGGAGGGGGGGCTCGGGAAACACCATATATTTT.

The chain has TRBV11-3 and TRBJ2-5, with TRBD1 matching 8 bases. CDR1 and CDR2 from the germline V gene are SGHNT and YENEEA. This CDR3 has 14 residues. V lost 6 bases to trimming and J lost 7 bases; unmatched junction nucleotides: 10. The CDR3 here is CASRRQGPPGTQYF. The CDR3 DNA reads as TGTGCCAGCAGACGACAGGGGCCGCCGGGGACCCAGTACTTC.

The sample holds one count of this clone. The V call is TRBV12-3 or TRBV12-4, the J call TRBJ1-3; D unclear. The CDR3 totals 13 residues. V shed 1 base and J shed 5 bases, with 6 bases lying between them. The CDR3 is CASSLVIRNTIYF. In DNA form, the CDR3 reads TGTGCCAGCAGTTTAGTCATCAGAAACACCATATATTTT.

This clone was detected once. The CDR3 nucleotides read TGTGCCAGCAGCCACGGGGGGAAGACTGAAGCTTTCTTT. Encoded protein: CASSHGGKTEAFF. The chain employs TRBV12-3 or TRBV12-4 and TRBJ1-1; possible D gene TRBD1, 5 bases. Trimming removed 6 bases from V and 5 bases from J, with 13 bases in between. The CDR3 covers 13 residues.

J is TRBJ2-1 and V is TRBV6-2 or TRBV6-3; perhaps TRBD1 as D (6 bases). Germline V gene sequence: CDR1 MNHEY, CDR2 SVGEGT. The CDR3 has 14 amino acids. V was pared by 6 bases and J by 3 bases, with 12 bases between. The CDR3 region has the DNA TGTGCCAGCAGCACAGGGAAACTCTACAATGAGCAGTTCTTC. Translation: CASSTGKLYNEQFF.

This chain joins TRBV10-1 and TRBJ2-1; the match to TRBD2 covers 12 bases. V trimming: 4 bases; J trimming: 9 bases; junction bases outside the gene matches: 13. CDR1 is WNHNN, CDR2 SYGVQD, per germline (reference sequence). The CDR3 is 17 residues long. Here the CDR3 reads CASSGGGRLAGVSEQFF. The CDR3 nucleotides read TGCGCCAGCAGTGGAGGGGGTAGACTAGCGGGAGTGAGTGAGCAGTTCTTC.

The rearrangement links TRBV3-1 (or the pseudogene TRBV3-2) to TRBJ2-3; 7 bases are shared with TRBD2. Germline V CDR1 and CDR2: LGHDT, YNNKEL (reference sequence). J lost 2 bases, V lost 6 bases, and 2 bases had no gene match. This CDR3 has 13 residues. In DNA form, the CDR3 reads TGTGCCAGCAGGCGGGAGTCCACAGATACGCAGTATTTT. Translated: CASRRESTDTQYF.

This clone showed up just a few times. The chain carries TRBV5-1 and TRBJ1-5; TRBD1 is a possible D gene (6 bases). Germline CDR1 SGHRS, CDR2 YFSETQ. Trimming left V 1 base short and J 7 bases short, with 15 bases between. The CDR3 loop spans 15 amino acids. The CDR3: CASSLLAGVDQPQHF. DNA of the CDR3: TGCGCCAGCAGCTTGCTGGCAGGGGTCGACCAGCCCCAGCATTTT. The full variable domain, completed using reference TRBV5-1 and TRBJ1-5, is KAGVTQTPRYLIKTRGQQVTLSCSPISGHRSVSWYQQTPGQGLQFLFEYFSETQRNKGNFPGRFSGRQFSNSRSEMNVSTLELGDSALYLCASSLLAGVDQPQHFGDGTRLSIL.

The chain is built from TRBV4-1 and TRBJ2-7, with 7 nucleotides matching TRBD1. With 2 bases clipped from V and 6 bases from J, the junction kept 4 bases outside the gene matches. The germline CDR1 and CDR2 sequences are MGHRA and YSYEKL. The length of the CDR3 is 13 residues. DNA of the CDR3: TGCGCCAGCAGCCAACAGGGGGTCGGCGAGCAGTACTTC. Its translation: CASSQQGVGEQYF.

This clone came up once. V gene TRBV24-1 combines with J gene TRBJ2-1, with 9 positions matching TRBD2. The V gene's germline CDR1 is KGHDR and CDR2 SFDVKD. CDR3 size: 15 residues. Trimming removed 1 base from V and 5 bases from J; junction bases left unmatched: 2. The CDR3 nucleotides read TGTGCCACCAGTGATTTCGGACTAGCGCACAATGAGCAGTTCTTC. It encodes CATSDFGLAHNEQFF.

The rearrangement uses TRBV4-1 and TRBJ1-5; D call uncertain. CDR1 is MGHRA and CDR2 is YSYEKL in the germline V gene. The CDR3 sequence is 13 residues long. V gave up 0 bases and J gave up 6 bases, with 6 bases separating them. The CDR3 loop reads CASSQDYVQPQHF. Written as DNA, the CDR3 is TGCGCCAGCAGCCAAGATTATGTTCAGCCCCAGCATTTT.

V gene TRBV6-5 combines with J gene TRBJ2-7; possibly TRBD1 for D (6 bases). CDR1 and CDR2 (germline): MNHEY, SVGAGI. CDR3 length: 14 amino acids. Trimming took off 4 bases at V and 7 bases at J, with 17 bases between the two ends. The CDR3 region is CASSLGARSGEQYF. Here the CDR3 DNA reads TGTGCCAGCAGTTTGGGGGCGCGGTCGGGGGAGCAGTACTTC.

The chain's CDR3 is CASSAGTGKTQYF. In nucleotides, the CDR3 is TGTGCCAGCAGCGCCGGGACAGGGAAGACCCAGTACTTC. The rearrangement links TRBV7-2 to TRBJ2-5; TRBD1 agrees at 9 bases. Germline V gene data show CDR1 as SGHTA and CDR2 as FQGNSA. Trimming at V came to 5 bases and at J to 6 bases, leaving 4 bases not matched to a gene. This CDR3 is built from 13 residues.

The CDR3 here is CASSPPWLGTYEQYF. For the CDR3, the DNA is TGTGCCAGCAGCCCTCCTTGGCTAGGTACCTACGAGCAGTACTTC. The chain has TRBV11-3 and TRBJ2-7; D uncertain. Germline-derived CDR1 and CDR2 are SGHNT and YENEEA. The length of the CDR3 is 15 residues. Trimming cost V 5 bases and J 2 bases, with 16 bases left between them.

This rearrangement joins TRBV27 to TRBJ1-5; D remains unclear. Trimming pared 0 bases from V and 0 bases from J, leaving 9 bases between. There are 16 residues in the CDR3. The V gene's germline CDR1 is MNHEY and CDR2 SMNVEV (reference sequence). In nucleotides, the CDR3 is TGTGCCAGCAGTTTATCGTCCGTTTATAGCAATCAGCCCCAGCATTTT. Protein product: CASSLSSVYSNQPQHF.

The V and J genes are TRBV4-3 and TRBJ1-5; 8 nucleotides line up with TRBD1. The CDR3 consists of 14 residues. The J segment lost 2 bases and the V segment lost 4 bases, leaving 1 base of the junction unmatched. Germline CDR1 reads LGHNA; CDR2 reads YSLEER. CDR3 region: CASSLGQGNQPQHF. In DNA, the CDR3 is TGCGCCAGCAGCCTGGGACAGGGCAATCAGCCCCAGCATTTT.

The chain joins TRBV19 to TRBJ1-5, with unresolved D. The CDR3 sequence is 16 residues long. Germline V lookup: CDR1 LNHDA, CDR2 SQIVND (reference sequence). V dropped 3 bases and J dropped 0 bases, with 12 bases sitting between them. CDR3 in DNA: TGTGCCAGTAGTATCCTGAGAGATTATAGCAATCAGCCCCAGCATTTT. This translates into CASSILRDYSNQPQHF.

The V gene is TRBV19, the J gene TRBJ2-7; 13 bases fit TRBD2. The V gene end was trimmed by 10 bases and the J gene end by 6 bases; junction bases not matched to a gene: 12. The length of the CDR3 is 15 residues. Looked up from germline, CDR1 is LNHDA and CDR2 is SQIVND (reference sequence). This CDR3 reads CATSVGTSGIREQYF. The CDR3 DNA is TGTGCCACCTCTGTCGGGACTAGCGGGATTCGCGAGCAGTACTTC.

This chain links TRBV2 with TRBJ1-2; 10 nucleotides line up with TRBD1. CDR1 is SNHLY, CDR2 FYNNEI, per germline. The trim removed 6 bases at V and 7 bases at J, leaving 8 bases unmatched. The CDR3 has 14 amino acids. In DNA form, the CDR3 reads TGTGCCAGCAGAGGTTCCGGGACAGGGGTTGGCTACACCTTC. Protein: CASRGSGTGVGYTF.

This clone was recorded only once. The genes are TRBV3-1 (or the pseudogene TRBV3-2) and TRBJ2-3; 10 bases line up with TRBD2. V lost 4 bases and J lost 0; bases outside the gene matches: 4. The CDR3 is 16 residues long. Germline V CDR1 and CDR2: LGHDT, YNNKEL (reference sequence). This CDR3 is CASSPLTSGSTDTQYF. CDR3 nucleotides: TGTGCCAGCAGCCCCTTGACTAGCGGGAGCACAGATACGCAGTATTTT.

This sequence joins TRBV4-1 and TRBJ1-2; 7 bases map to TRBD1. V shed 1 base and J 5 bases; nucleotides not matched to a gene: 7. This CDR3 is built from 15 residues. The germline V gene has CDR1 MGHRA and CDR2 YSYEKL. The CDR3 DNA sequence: TGCGCCAGCAGCCAAGGGGGACAGAGCGGATATGGCTACACCTTC. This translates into CASSQGGQSGYGYTF.

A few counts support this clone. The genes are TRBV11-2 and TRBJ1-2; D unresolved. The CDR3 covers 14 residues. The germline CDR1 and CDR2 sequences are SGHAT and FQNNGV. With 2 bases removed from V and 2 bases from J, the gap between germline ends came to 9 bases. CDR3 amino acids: CASSLSRRNYGYTF. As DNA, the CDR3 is TGTGCCAGCAGCTTAAGTCGGAGGAACTATGGCTACACCTTC.

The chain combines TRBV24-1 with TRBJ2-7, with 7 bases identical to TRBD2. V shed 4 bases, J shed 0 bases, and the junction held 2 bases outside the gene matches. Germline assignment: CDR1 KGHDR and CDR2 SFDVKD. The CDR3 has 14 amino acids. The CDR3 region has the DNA TGTGCCACCAGTGACCGGGACTACTCCTACGAGCAGTACTTC. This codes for CATSDRDYSYEQYF.

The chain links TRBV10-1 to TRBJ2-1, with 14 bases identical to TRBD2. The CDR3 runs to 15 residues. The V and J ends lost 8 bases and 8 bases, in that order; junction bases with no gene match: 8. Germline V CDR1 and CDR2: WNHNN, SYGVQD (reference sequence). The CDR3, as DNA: TGCGCCAGCGGAGCCGGGACTAGCGGGAGACATGAGCAGTTCTTC. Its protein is CASGAGTSGRHEQFF.

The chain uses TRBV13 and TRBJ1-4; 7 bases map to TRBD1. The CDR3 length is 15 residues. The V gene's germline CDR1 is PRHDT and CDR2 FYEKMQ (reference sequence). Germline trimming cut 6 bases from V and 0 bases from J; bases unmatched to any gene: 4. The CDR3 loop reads CASRGTAATNEKLFF. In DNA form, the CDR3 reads TGTGCCAGCAGAGGGACAGCTGCAACTAATGAAAAACTGTTTTTT. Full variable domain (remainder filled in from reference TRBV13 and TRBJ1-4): AAGVIQSPRHLIKEKRETATLKCYPIPRHDTVYWYQQGPGQDPQFLISFYEKMQSDKGSIPDRFSAQQFSDYHSELNMSSLELGDSALYFCASRGTAATNEKLFFGSGTQLSVL.